The 9 T cell receptor beta chains given below trace back to one sample, sequenced in a study of breast tumors, draining lymph nodes, adjacent tissues. TCRdb used MiXCR to reprocess the multiplex PCR reads, holding one entry per CDR3 protein. Among 160,000 or so distinct CDR3 sequences, 33% were seen once, and the ten largest hold about 3.8%. Axillary draining lymph nodes of breast cancer patients supplied the node samples. The sequencing input was axillary lymph node tissue. The receptor source for this set is a female donor with breast cancer. Some clones in this sample may be carry-over from other donors' samples.

At least ten counts were recorded for this clonotype. V gene TRBV29-1 combines with J gene TRBJ2-1, with D unclear. CDR3 size: 14 residues. Trimming shortened V by 3 bases and J by 0 bases, and 9 bases separated the two germline ends. Germline CDR1 reads SQVTM; CDR2 reads ANQGSEA. CDR3 protein: CSVDGTRSYNEQFF. The CDR3 nucleotides are TGCAGCGTTGATGGCACCCGCTCCTACAATGAGCAGTTCTTC.

In this sample, this clonotype turned up many times. The chain recombines TRBV18 with TRBJ1-2; 8 bases line up with TRBD1. This CDR3 is 15 amino acids long. Germline V CDR1 and CDR2: KGHSH, LQKENI. Trimming at V came to 2 bases and at J to 3 bases, leaving 5 bases not matched to a gene. CDR3 residues: CASSPGLGQDYGYTF. CDR3 coding DNA: TGTGCCAGCTCACCAGGGCTGGGACAGGACTATGGCTACACCTTC.

Notes on this clonotype: The conserved phenylalanine or tryptophan is not found at the CDR3 terminus, so this likely reflects a read error. It is unclear where the CDR3 begins or ends on the DNA, so no DNA is shown, and the CDR3 is as TCRdb lists it. This rearrangement joins TRBV7-9 to TRBJ2-2; the table's D call TRBD2 went unverified against the DNA. CDR1 and CDR2 from the germline V gene are SEHNR and FQNEAQ (reference sequence). Both ends counted, the CDR3 spans 14 residues. The CDR3 protein is CASSLLAGTGELFL.

The chain links TRBV20-1 to TRBJ1-4; a weak D match, TRBD1 (6 bases). Germline V gives CDR1 DFQATT, CDR2 SNEGSKA (reference sequence). The V gene lost 0 bases and the J gene lost 6 bases, with 14 bases spanning the gap. The CDR3 consists of 15 residues. This chain's CDR3 is CSARDQRGQDEKLFF. For the CDR3, the DNA is TGCAGTGCTAGAGATCAGCGGGGGCAAGATGAAAAACTGTTTTTT.

For this clonotype: This clone may be a read error of a much larger clone one base away. The chain uses TRBV6-2 or TRBV6-3 and TRBJ2-5, with 11 bases fitting TRBD2. Germline V gene lookup returns CDR1 MNHEY and CDR2 SVGEGT. The CDR3 extends over 15 amino acids. In DNA form, the CDR3 reads TGTGCCAGCAGTAACTCTAGCGGGGGGTTGGAGACCCTGTACTTC. Protein: CASSNSSGGLETLYF.

There are many counts of this clonotype. The chain joins TRBV20-1 to TRBJ2-7; TRBD1 matches 10 bases. There are 13 residues in the CDR3. Germline V CDR1 and CDR2: DFQATT, SNEGSKA (reference sequence). J lost 8 bases, V lost 3 bases, and 7 bases had no gene match. The CDR3 region is CSARDRGTRQQYF. As DNA, the CDR3 is TGCAGTGCTAGGGACAGGGGGACGCGTCAGCAGTACTTC.

This clonotype was found a few times. This may be a read error, as it is one base from a much larger clone. J is TRBJ2-7 and V is TRBV6-5; TRBD2 agrees at 9 bases. The CDR3 is 14 amino acids. With 5 bases clipped from V and 7 bases from J, the junction kept 9 bases outside the gene matches. CDR1 is MNHEY, CDR2 SVGAGI, per germline. The CDR3 is CASSHLAGGPEQYF. CDR3 DNA: TGTGCCAGCAGTCACTTGGCGGGAGGGCCTGAGCAGTACTTC.

On this clonotype: Because the CDR3 is missing its conserved closing phenylalanine or tryptophan, this is likely a read error. The V and J genes are TRBV2 and TRBJ2-3; tentative D call: TRBD2 (6 bases). Between the trimmed V and J ends, which lost 6 bases and 6 bases, there was a span of 16 bases. CDR1 is SNHLY and CDR2 is FYNNEI in the germline V gene. CDR3 length: 14 amino acids. The CDR3 DNA follows: TGTGCCAGCAGGTTAGCGGTTACCACGGATACGCAGTATCTT. Translated, it gives CASRLAVTTDTQYL.

A note on this clonotype: A read error is possible here, since a much larger clone lies one base away. The chain couples TRBV6-5 to TRBJ2-1; D is uncertain. The germline V and J ends were trimmed by 0 bases and 2 bases, with 11 bases remaining between them. Germline CDR1 is MNHEY and CDR2 is SVGAGI. CDR3 length equals 16 residues. CDR3 loop: CASSYSPWEAYNEQFF. DNA of the CDR3: TGTGCCAGCAGTTACTCACCGTGGGAAGCCTACAATGAGCAGTTCTTC.